This T cell receptor (beta chain) was identified during a study of T-cell memory formation after mild COVID-19. Study background: Across donors, TCR clusters were largely donor specific. Study results and limitations: Pre-infection memory harbored some responding clones, suggesting cross-reactive memory joined.

The 5'RACE method, run with constant-segment primers, produced TCR alpha and TCR beta cDNA libraries (carrying sample barcodes and UMIs). TCRdb re-called the 5' RACE reads with MiXCR, one entry per CDR3 protein. The sample has tens of thousands of distinct CDR3 sequences; over 8.5% are singletons. This clonotype was detected many times. Its antigen is undetermined. The CDR3 has 14 residues. Germline-derived CDR1 and CDR2 are KGHDR and SFDVKD. V shed 6 bases and J shed 1 base, with 9 bases lying between them. The TCR originated in an adult woman who had mild COVID-19 (a few samples of this study predate the infection). Cell type and time point are not known. This rearrangement joins TRBV24-1 to TRBJ2-1; D possibly matches TRBD1 or TRBD2 (6 bases each). What was sequenced was PBMCs or a T cell subset sorted from them (not recorded which). The CDR3 DNA follows: TGTGCCACCAGTATAGGGGGGTCCTACAATGAGCAGTTCTTC. This sequence encodes CATSIGGSYNEQFF.